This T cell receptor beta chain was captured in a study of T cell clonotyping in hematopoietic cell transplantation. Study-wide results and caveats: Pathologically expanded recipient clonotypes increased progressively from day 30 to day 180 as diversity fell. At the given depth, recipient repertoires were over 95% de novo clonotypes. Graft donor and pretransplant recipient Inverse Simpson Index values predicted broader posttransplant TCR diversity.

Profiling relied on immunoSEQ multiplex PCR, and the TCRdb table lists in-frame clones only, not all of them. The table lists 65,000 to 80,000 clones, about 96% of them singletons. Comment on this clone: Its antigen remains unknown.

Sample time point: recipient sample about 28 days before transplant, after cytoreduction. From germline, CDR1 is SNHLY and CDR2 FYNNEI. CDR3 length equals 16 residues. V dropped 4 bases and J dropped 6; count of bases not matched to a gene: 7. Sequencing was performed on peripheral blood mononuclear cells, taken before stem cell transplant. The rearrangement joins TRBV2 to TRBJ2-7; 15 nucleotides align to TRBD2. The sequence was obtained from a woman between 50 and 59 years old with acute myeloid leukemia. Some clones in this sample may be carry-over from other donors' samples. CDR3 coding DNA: TGTGCCAGCAGTGGGACTAGCGGGGGGGTCCGGTTCGAGCAGTACTTC. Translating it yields CASSGTSGGVRFEQYF.